This T cell receptor beta chain was documented in a study of regulatory T cells in long-lasting Graves disease. Through Arm-PCR of CDR3 regions and iRepertoire HTBI primers, TCR beta libraries were built. TCRdb called the multiplex PCR reads again in MiXCR, with one record for every CDR3 protein. The table shows roughly 420,000 distinct CDR3 sequences, with 16% occurring only once. As for time point: newly diagnosed GD, antithyroid drugs for less than 3 months. There was RNA extracted from PBMCs, and the TCR library was made from it. Germline V gives CDR1 SGHRS, CDR2 YFSETQ. The CDR3 runs to 14 residues. V shed 2 bases and J 9 bases; nucleotides not matched to a gene: 6. This clonotype appeared many times. This sample also belongs to another study, concerning T cells in Graves' hyperthyroidism and ophthalmopathy. As reported in that work: HTBI primers were employed in a first-round RT-PCR of the TCR CDR3.

V is TRBV5-1 and J is TRBJ2-1, with 9 bases that match TRBD2. Sequenced material: peripheral blood mononuclear cells (PBMCs), taken at new diagnosis, from a patient treated with antithyroid drugs. The source of this sequence is a woman younger than 45 with Graves disease. The CDR3 sequence: CASSLAGGFSEQFF. The CDR3, as DNA: TGCGCCAGCAGCTTAGCGGGAGGTTTTAGTGAGCAGTTCTTC. Based on the CDR3 plus reference TRBV5-1 and TRBJ2-1, the full variable domain is KAGVTQTPRYLIKTRGQQVTLSCSPISGHRSVSWYQQTPGQGLQFLFEYFSETQRNKGNFPGRFSGRQFSNSRSEMNVSTLELGDSALYLCASSLAGGFSEQFFGPGTRLTVL.